The next 4 T cell receptor beta chains were all read from a single sample in a study of breast tumors, draining lymph nodes, adjacent tissues. Via MiXCR, TCRdb re-called the multiplex PCR reads, giving one row per CDR3 protein. Counted here are nearly 200,000 distinct CDR3 sequences, roughly 29% occurring once; the ten biggest clones make up about 4.5%. Samples came from axillary lymph nodes draining the breast cancer. The specimen sequenced was axillary lymph node tissue. All receptors come from a female donor with breast cancer. Some clones in this sample may be carry-over from other donors' samples.

As to this clonotype: A much larger clonotype is one base distant, so this may be a read error. This chain connects TRBV11-2 to TRBJ2-1, with 13 bases fitting TRBD2. The CDR3 runs 15 residues. The J segment lost 4 bases and the V segment lost 6 bases, leaving 3 bases of the junction unmatched. Per germline, CDR1 SGHAT and CDR2 FQNNGV. CDR3 in amino acids: CASRLAGGSYNEQFF. Written as DNA, the CDR3 is TGTGCCAGCAGACTAGCGGGGGGGTCTTACAATGAGCAGTTCTTC.

This clonotype showed up many times. The V and J genes are TRBV2 and TRBJ1-4, with D possibly TRBD1 on 6 matching bases. This CDR3 has 14 amino acids. Trimming took off 6 bases at V and 7 bases at J, with 15 bases between the two ends. Germline CDR1 reads SNHLY; CDR2 reads FYNNEI. The CDR3 nucleotides read TGTGCCAGCAGGCTAAGGGACATAAGTGAAAAACTGTTTTTT. Translating it yields CASRLRDISEKLFF.

This sequence joins TRBV20-1 and TRBJ2-7, with 8 positions matching TRBD1. The germline gives CDR1 DFQATT, CDR2 SNEGSKA (reference sequence). This CDR3 is 16 amino acids long. The V and J ends lost 1 base and 0 bases, in that order; junction bases with no gene match: 8. Written as DNA, the CDR3 is TGCAGTGCTAGAGGAGGGAGGACAGGGACCTCCTACGAGCAGTACTTC. It translates to CSARGGRTGTSYEQYF.

In its sample, this clonotype was seen many times. The chain is built from TRBV4-1 and TRBJ1-5; a possible D gene is TRBD1 (5 bases). The CDR3 spans 14 residues. Trimming cost V 2 bases and J 5 bases, with 10 bases left between them. Germline-derived CDR1 and CDR2 are MGHRA and YSYEKL. CDR3 sequence: CASSQMGGDQPQHF. For the CDR3, the DNA is TGCGCCAGCAGCCAAATGGGGGGGGATCAGCCCCAGCATTTT.